This record covers a single T cell receptor beta chain. What it binds is not known. Since the CDR3 does not end with the conserved phenylalanine or tryptophan, this likely comes from a read error. Germline-derived CDR1 and CDR2 are MGHRA and YSYEKL. This CDR3 is built from 16 residues. Total RNA (around 500 ng) served as template for TCR beta cDNA synthesis primed by a constant-region primer. Three nested multiplex PCR rounds of slightly modified ARM-PCR generated TCR beta libraries. A C-beta reverse primer was combined with TRBV1-TRBV30 forward primers in the first two PCR rounds, and each round had roughly 11 cycles. TCRdb re-called the multiplex PCR reads with MiXCR, one entry per CDR3 protein. The sample lists roughly 80,000 distinct CDR3 sequences; 70% to 80% were seen once. This entry comes from a study of tumor-infiltrating lymphocytes in primary liver carcinoma. Findings and caveats of the study: For tumor-adjacent and tumor-blood pairs, overlap was less than that seen for tumor region pairs.

Co-extraction yielded RNA and DNA from 20-30 mg of unsorted bulk tissue. Every tumor yielded five separate sampled regions. This receptor was obtained from an older woman with primary liver carcinoma and hepatitis B virus infection. The chain uses TRBV4-1 and TRBJ1-1; 8 bases map to TRBD1. The sample taken for sequencing was liver tumor tissue from sampling region 4. Noted subset: tumor region T4, right-lateral pole. CDR3 residues: CASSRAGGLLNSEAFY. As DNA, the CDR3 is TGCGCCAGCAGCCGGGCAGGGGGCCTTTTGAACTCTGAAGCTTTCTAT.